Given below is one T cell receptor (beta chain) in context. The table lists this clone with a count of one. Its antigen specificity is not known. Base qualities are missing; no much larger clone stands one base away. Participants in the prospective study were aged about 18 to 100 years, lived in approximately 26 United States geographic areas, and enrolled through a virtual design. To assign participants to cohorts, the prospective study relied on clinical history that participants themselves reported in a screening survey and a study questionnaire. Recovered participants in ImmuneRACE Cohort 3 were defined by two consecutive negative NP/OP PCR tests, clearance by a healthcare professional, or resolution of symptoms. In the prospective study, mobile phlebotomists collected whole blood, serum and a nasopharyngeal or oropharyngeal swab from each participant. Over a roughly two-month period, participants in the prospective study had the option of providing additional blood draws and questionnaires. Before DNA extraction, blood samples from the prospective study were shipped at room temperature or frozen.

The CDR3 covers 15 residues, taking in both the cysteine and the phenylalanine. Solely the CDR3 DNA is kept, with 45 bases framed from the first base. From the germline V gene, CDR1 is SQVTM and CDR2 is ANQGSEA. V and J lose 7 bases and 4 bases, and a span of 19 bases separates them. This record belongs to a study of blood T cell repertoires in COVID-19 (dated by TCRdb to the early 2020s). Describing the broader study: Samples covering the acute and convalescent phases of COVID-19 were provided by collaborators in the United States, Italy and Spain. Samples were obtained from the ongoing ImmuneRACE study (first 160 participants) and from 1,254 subjects provided by 6 global collaborators. Subjects who had been exposed to COVID-19, were actively infected with it, or had recovered from it provided the deeply sampled blood TCRbeta repertoires that made up the dataset. The repertoires were released in a freely available public database meant as a resource for research on the immune response to SARS-CoV-2. The material from the prospective study consisted of cDNA or gDNA derived from T cells, B-cell-depleted T cells, or PBMCs. HLA class I and class II types, where available, came from metadata supplied by the sample provider rather than from assay-based typing. Nearly every sample came with metadata listing a de-identified subject ID, COVID-19 status, age in years and sex.

Study-level results and caveats: The amount of clinical and demographic metadata varied by source and participant and was provided uncurated.

TCRbeta CDR3 regions were amplified from genomic DNA using the immunoSEQ Assay, a bias-controlled multiplex PCR. The source study handled its data this way. Nucleated cell counts per sample were estimated from amplification of reference gene primers within the assay. To quantify the absolute abundance of each unique TCRbeta CDR3 rearrangement, sequence reads were collapsed and filtered. For each sample, productive Simpson clonality was calculated as the square root of Simpson's diversity index across productive rearrangements. TCRdb took this table from immuneACCESS and kept in-frame rearrangements with V and J called. Such tables lack part of the clones; where checked against another copy, unresolved V genes explain under half of the gap, and the rest is unexplained. V and J calls and clone size are copied from that table; D and trimming were computed from the DNA. The sample profile shows a few hundred thousand clones; around 86% of them were found once. Jointly, the top ten make up less than 4.5% of the sample.

The receptor comes from a young man who had recovered from COVID-19. The source material was PBMCs or T cells enriched from blood (not recorded which). The rearranged segments are TRBV29-1 and TRBJ2-2; too little of a D gene remains to name it. The CDR3 corresponds to CSAAEDNLGTGELFF. The DNA sequence is given as TGCAGCGCCGCCGAGGATAATCTCGGCACCGGGGAGCTGTTTTTT.